This T cell receptor (beta chain) originates from a study of T-cell memory formation after mild COVID-19. The study's findings and limits: There was a balanced CD4/CD8 profile in clones contracting day 15 to 85, and later expanders leaned CD4+.

CDR1 and CDR2 (germline): DFQATT, SNEGSKA (reference sequence). This CDR3 contains 12 residues. The ends were cut back, 5 bases at V and 0 bases at J, with 7 bases in the middle. TCRdb re-called the 5' RACE reads through MiXCR, storing one row per CDR3 protein. The table lists about 320,000 distinct CDR3 sequences, approximately 14% of them singletons. Notes on this clonotype: The antigen is unknown.

Sequencing input: PBMCs or a T cell subset sorted from them (not recorded which). The receptor was isolated from a man between 18 and 29 years old who had mild COVID-19 (a few samples of this study predate the infection). Cell type and time point are not known. The gene calls are TRBV20-1 and TRBJ1-2; D unclear. The CDR3 bases are TGCAGTGCTGAGACACCTAACTATGGCTACACCTTC. Its translation is CSAETPNYGYTF.